This T cell receptor beta chain was recovered during a study of T cells in localized non-small cell lung cancer. The repertoire was sequenced with immunoSEQ multiplex PCR; TCRdb's copy has only in-frame clones and lacks some. Of about 33,000 clones listed, almost 90% are singletons. Worth noting for this clone: What it binds is unknown.

The CDR3 extends over 14 amino acids. Germline values: CDR1 SGHRS, CDR2 YFSETQ. Trimming removed 0 bases from V and 1 base from J, with 6 bases in between. Study-wide points: Exceeding tumor, uninvolved adjacent lung had the highest T cell clonality. Because only a single region of the tumor was sequenced, heterogeneity remains possible.

The chain is built from TRBV5-1 and TRBJ2-3, with no clear D. The sequences come from peripheral blood, collected before any cancer treatment. The sequence derives from a man aged 35 to 69 with stage I lung adenocarcinoma. Here the CDR3 DNA reads TGCGCCAGCAGCTTGGACCGCGGCACAGATACGCAGTATTTT. Its protein product is CASSLDRGTDTQYF.